The present T cell receptor (beta chain) was sequenced within a study of T-cell reconstitution after alpha-beta-depleted transplantation in children. The authors prepared the TCRbeta library with unique molecular identifiers. In TCRdb, the PCR reads were re-called with MiXCR into one record per CDR3 protein. The sample has roughly 400,000 distinct CDR3 sequences, roughly 43% seen once. Study-wide results and limits: T-cell numbers and diversity, one year after transplant, stemmed largely from T cells that were newly produced.

The CDR3 covers 12 residues. Trimming removed 5 bases from V and 2 bases from J, with 10 bases in between. Germline V lookup: CDR1 DFQATT, CDR2 SNEGSKA (reference sequence). There are many counts of this clonotype. Antigen: not known. This sequence was found in a girl aged 2 to 10 with aplastic anemia, due to receive a stem cell transplant. The sequences come from PBMCs, collected before TCRalphabeta/CD19-depleted stem cell transplant. The V gene is TRBV20-1, the J gene TRBJ2-7; D gene unclear. DNA of the CDR3: TGCAGTGCTGGCCCGGTTGCCTACGAGCAGTACTTC. Residues: CSAGPVAYEQYF.